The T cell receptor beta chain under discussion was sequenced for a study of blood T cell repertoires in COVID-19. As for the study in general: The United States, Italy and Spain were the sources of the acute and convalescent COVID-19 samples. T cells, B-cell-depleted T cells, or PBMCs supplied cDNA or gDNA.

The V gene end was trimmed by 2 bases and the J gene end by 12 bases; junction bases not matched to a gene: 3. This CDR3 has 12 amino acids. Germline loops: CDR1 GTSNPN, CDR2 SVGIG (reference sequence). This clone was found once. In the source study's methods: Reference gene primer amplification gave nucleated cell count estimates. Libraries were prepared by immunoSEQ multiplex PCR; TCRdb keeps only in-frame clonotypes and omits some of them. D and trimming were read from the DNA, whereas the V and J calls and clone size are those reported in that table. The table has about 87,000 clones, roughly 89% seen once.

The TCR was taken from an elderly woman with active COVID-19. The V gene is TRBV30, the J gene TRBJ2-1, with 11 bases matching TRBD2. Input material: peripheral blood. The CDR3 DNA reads TGTGCCTGGAGTTTAGCGGGAGGGACGCAGTTCTTC. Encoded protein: CAWSLAGGTQFF. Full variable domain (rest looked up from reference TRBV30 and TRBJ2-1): SQTIHQWPATLVQPVGSPLSLECTVEGTSNPNLYWYRQAAGRGLQLLFYSVGIGQISSEVPQNLSASRPQDRQFILSSKKLLLSDSGFYLCAWSLAGGTQFFGPGTRLTVL.